The 8 T cell receptor beta chains below come from one sample, sequenced in a study of tumor-infiltrating lymphocytes in localized non-small cell lung cancer. Generated by immunoSEQ multiplex PCR, the TCRdb table keeps only in-frame clones and is missing some. The repertoire holds roughly 7,400 clones, 55% to 70% seen once, with under 15% in the top ten. Sequencing input: uninvolved lung tissue not adjacent to the tumor. The origin of the receptors is a human donor with non-small cell lung cancer.

The V call is TRBV9, the J call TRBJ2-3; 9 positions match TRBD2. Germline loops: CDR1 SGDLS, CDR2 YYNGEE. The CDR3 runs 14 residues. The V gene end was trimmed by 3 bases and the J gene end by 3 bases; junction bases not matched to a gene: 2. Here the CDR3 reads CASSGGGETDTQYF. The CDR3 region has the DNA TGTGCCAGCAGCGGCGGGGGGGAGACAGATACGCAGTATTTT.

In its sample, this clone was seen a few times. The chain combines TRBV28 with TRBJ1-6; D possibly corresponds to TRBD1 (5 bases). Germline CDR1 is MDHEN and CDR2 is SYDVKM. The CDR3 length is 15 residues. Trimming cost V 6 bases and J 2 bases, with 11 bases left between them. The CDR3 sequence: CASSLGTTYNSPLHF. The CDR3 region has the DNA TGTGCCAGCAGCCTAGGGACTACCTATAATTCACCCCTCCACTTT.

The J gene is TRBJ2-2, the V gene TRBV6-5; D possibly corresponds to TRBD2 (5 bases). The CDR3 has 12 residues. Germline V gene data show CDR1 as MNHEY and CDR2 as SVGAGI. V was shortened by 9 bases and J by 5 bases, with 10 bases between the two germline ends. In DNA form, the CDR3 reads TGTGCCAGGGCACGGGAAACCGGGGAGCTGTTTTTT. It translates to CARARETGELFF.

V usage is TRBV19 and J usage is TRBJ1-1, with a possible D match to TRBD1 (5 bases). This CDR3 comprises 14 residues. Trimming removed 2 bases from V and 4 bases from J, with 11 bases in between. Germline V CDR1 and CDR2: LNHDA, SQIVND (reference sequence). DNA for the CDR3: TGTGCCAGTAGTATACAGGGACGTCGCACTGAAGCTTTCTTT. Protein sequence: CASSIQGRRTEAFF.

This chain connects TRBV7-7 to TRBJ2-6, with D possibly matching TRBD1 (5 bases). The CDR3 sequence is 15 residues long. Germline V lookup: CDR1 SSHAT, CDR2 FNYEAQ (reference sequence). Trimming shortened V by 5 bases and J by 0 bases, and 8 bases separated the two germline ends. The chain's CDR3 is CASSVDSSGANVLTF. CDR3 sequence (DNA): TGTGCCAGCAGCGTAGACAGCTCTGGGGCCAACGTCCTGACTTTC.

In DNA form, the CDR3 reads TGTGCCAGCAGCTCCCGGGACGGGAGCACAGATACGCAGTATTTT. Its protein product is CASSSRDGSTDTQYF. The V and J genes are TRBV5-4 and TRBJ2-3, with D possibly called TRBD1 or TRBD2 (5 bases each). CDR1 is SGHNT, CDR2 YYREEE, per germline (reference sequence). Trimming pared 3 bases from V and 0 bases from J, leaving 11 bases between. The CDR3 covers 15 residues.

The rearrangement uses TRBV6-6 and TRBJ2-1; 8 nucleotides align to TRBD1. Germline V CDR1 and CDR2: MNHNY, SVGAGI (reference sequence). V shed 6 bases, J shed 2 bases, and the junction held 3 bases outside the gene matches. This CDR3 spans 14 amino acids. CDR3 sequence (DNA): TGTGCCAGCAGCCCGGACAGGGCCTACAATGAGCAGTTCTTC. Translating it yields CASSPDRAYNEQFF.

The gene calls are TRBV5-1 and TRBJ2-3, with a possible D match to TRBD2 (5 bases). CDR1 and CDR2 from the germline V gene are SGHRS and YFSETQ. The length of the CDR3 is 14 residues. With 4 bases removed from V and 5 bases from J, the gap between germline ends came to 14 bases. CDR3: CASSLGLYRDTQYF. The CDR3 DNA sequence: TGCGCCAGCAGCCTTGGACTCTATCGAGATACGCAGTATTTT.